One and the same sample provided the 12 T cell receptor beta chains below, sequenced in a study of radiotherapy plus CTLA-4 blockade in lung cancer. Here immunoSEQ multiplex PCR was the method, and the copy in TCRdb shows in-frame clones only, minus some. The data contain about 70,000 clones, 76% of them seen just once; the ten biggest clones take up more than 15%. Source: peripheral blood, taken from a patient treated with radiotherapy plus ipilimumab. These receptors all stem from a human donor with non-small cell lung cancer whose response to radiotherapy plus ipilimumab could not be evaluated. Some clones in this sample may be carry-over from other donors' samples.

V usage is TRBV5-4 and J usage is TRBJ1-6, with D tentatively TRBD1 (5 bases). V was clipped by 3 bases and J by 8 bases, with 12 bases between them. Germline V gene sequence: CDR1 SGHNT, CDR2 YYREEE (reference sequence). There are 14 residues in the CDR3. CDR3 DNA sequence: TGTGCCAGCAGCTCCAGGGTGGCAGATTCACCCCTCCACTTT. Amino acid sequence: CASSSRVADSPLHF.

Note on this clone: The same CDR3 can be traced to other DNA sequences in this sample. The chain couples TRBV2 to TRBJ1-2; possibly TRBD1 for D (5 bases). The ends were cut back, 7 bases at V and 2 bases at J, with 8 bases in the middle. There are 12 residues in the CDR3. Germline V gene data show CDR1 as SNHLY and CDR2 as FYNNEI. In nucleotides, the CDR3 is TGTGCCAGCACAGCAGGGAACTATGGCTACACCTTC. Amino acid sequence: CASTAGNYGYTF.

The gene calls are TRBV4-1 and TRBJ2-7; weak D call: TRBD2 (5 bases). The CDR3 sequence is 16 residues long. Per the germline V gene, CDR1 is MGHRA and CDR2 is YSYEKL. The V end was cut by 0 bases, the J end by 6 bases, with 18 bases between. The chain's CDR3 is CASSQEGWSRGSEQYF. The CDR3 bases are TGCGCCAGCAGCCAAGAAGGGTGGAGTAGAGGGAGCGAGCAGTACTTC.

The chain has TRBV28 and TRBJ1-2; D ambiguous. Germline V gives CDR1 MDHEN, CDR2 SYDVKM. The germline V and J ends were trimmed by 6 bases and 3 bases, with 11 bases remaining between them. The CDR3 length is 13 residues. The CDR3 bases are TGTGCCAGCAGGGGCCCCTGGGACTATGGCTACACCTTC. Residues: CASRGPWDYGYTF.

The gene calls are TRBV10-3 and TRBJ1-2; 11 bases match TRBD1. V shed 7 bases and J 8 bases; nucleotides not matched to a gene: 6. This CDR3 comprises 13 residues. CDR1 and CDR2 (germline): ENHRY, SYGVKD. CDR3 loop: CAINGDRGEGYTF. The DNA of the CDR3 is TGTGCCATCAACGGGGACAGGGGGGAAGGCTACACCTTC.

As DNA, the CDR3 is TGTGCCAGCAGCCAAGAAGAACGAGAAGATGAAAAACTGTTTTTT. Its protein is CASSQEEREDEKLFF. This chain uses TRBV4-2 with TRBJ1-4, with D unresolved. This CDR3 comprises 15 residues. Germline assignment: CDR1 LGHNA and CDR2 YNFKEQ. Deletions cut 0 bases from V and 6 bases from J, with 11 bases between.

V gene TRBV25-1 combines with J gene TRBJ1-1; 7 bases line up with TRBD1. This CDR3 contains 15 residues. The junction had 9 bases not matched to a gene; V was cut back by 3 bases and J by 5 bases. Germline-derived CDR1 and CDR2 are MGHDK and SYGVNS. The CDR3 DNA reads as TGTGCCAGCAGTGATCTTAAAGGGGGCCGTACTGAAGCTTTCTTT. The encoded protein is CASSDLKGGRTEAFF. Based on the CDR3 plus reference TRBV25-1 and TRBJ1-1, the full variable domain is EADIYQTPRYLVIGTGKKITLECSQTMGHDKMYWYQQDPGMELHLIHYSYGVNSTEKGDLSSESTVSRIRTEHFPLTLESARPSHTSQYLCASSDLKGGRTEAFFGQGTRLTVV.

CDR3: CASSQLSGGGGEQFF. In DNA, the CDR3 is TGTGCCAGCAGCCAACTTAGCGGGGGAGGGGGTGAGCAGTTCTTC. The genes are TRBV5-4 and TRBJ2-1; 9 bases are a match to TRBD2. The CDR3 has 15 residues. The germline V gene encodes CDR1 SGHNT and CDR2 YYREEE (reference sequence). With V trimmed by 4 bases and J by 9 bases, 11 bases remained unmatched.

The CDR3 coding sequence is TGTGCCACCTCCTTAAGGCAGGGGTCGGAGTTAAACTATGGCTACACCTTC. This codes for CATSLRQGSELNYGYTF. The rearrangement joins TRBV19 to TRBJ1-2; D may be TRBD1 (6 bases). The CDR3 is 17 amino acids. The germline V gene has CDR1 LNHDA and CDR2 SQIVND (reference sequence). The V gene lost 10 bases and the J gene lost 2 bases, with 26 bases spanning the gap.

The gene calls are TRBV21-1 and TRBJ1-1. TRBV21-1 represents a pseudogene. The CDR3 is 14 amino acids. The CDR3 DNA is TGTGCCAGCACCCGCGGGGGATCGAACACTGAAGCTTTCTTT. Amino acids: CASTRGGSNTEAFF.

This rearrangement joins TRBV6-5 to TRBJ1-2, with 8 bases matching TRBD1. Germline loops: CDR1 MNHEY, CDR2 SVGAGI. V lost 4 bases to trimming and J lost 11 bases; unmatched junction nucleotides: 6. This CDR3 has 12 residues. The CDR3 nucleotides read TGTGCCAGCAGTTCCGGGACAGGTGGATACACCTTC. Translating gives CASSSGTGGYTF.

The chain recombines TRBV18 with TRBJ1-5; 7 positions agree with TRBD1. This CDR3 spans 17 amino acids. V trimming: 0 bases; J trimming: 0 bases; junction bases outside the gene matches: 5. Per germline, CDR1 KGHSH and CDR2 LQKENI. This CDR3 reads CASSPPGTANSNQPQHF. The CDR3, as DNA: TGTGCCAGCTCACCACCGGGGACAGCTAATAGCAATCAGCCCCAGCATTTT.